Listed below are T cell receptor beta chains from one sample, sequenced in a study of regulatory T cells. The repertoire was sequenced with immunoSEQ multiplex PCR; TCRdb's copy has only in-frame clones and lacks some. The data contain more than 25,000 clones, roughly 92% of them singletons. The material sequenced was conventional CD4+ T cells sorted from blood. The receptors shown here come from a person aged 18 to 29 with CD3G deficiency. Each CDR3 is given without its conserved first and last residue. D genes are given only for firm matches.

TRBV19	TRBJ1-2	.	ASSTSYREYGYT
TRBV28	TRBJ2-3	.	ASSSQGGTDTQY
TRBV19	TRBJ2-1	.	ASSIGLQNEQF
TRBV6-6	TRBJ2-6	.	ASSAGSSGANVLT
TRBV5-1	TRBJ2-1	.	ASRPDRYNEQF
TRBV6-1	TRBJ1-1	TRBD1	ASRRTGDYGEAF
TRBV30	TRBJ1-1	.	AWSIRGTEAF
TRBV7-9	TRBJ1-2	.	ASSTGQSGYT
TRBV6-1	TRBJ1-3	.	ASSEHTLPGNTIY
TRBV19	TRBJ2-1	TRBD2	ASSPGLANAYNEQF
TRBV30	TRBJ2-3	.	AWSVRPTGADTQY
TRBV6-1	TRBJ2-7	.	ASRGGRTSYEQY
TRBV7-9	TRBJ2-3	TRBD1	ASSQSRDRGRFTDTQY
TRBV19	TRBJ2-4	TRBD1	ASSDREAKNIQY
TRBV6-6	TRBJ2-7	.	ASSRLGSYEQY
TRBV6-1	TRBJ1-1	TRBD1	ASSTGTGGAAEAF
TRBV7-8	TRBJ2-3	TRBD2	ASSTSGRADTQY
TRBV5-1	TRBJ2-1	.	ASSLDRVYNEQF
TRBV6-5	TRBJ2-2	.	ASSWRRTGELF
TRBV11-2	TRBJ2-7	.	ASSLQGPIGEQY
TRBV7-8	TRBJ1-1	.	ASSTVGNTEAF
TRBV7-9	TRBJ2-1	TRBD2	ASSLAGGKNEQF
TRBV5-1	TRBJ2-1	TRBD2	ASSPVGRADNEQF
TRBV10-3	TRBJ1-3	.	AIAPHTTALGNTIY
TRBV7-7	TRBJ2-2	TRBD2	ASSSQTGGGGTGELF
TRBV7-9	TRBJ2-1	TRBD2	ASSSRGGDEQF
TRBV5-1	TRBJ2-3	.	ASSLGPPDTQY
TRBV28	TRBJ2-6	.	ASTTTTGSGANVLT
TRBV6-6	TRBJ2-7	.	ASSYRGGDEQY
TRBV28	TRBJ2-7	.	ASSLALATLEQY
TRBV18	TRBJ2-5	TRBD1	ASSPQRGQAHQETQY
TRBV19	TRBJ1-1	.	ASSIRVAGMNTEAF
TRBV7-6	TRBJ2-5	.	ASSLGSLASQY
TRBV6-1	TRBJ1-5	.	ASSEGPQH
TRBV5-1	TRBJ2-2	TRBD2	ASSLATSGGTGELF
TRBV28	TRBJ2-7	TRBD2	ASSTSGLAGSYEQY
TRBV5-1	TRBJ1-1	TRBD1	ASSNTGGSGEAF
TRBV28	TRBJ2-1	.	ASTRGAYNEQF
TRBV2	TRBJ2-5	TRBD2	APAEEREGRLETQY
TRBV6-1	TRBJ2-7	.	ASSYRPSSYEQY
TRBV11-2	TRBJ2-3	.	ASSQTGTPHTDTQY